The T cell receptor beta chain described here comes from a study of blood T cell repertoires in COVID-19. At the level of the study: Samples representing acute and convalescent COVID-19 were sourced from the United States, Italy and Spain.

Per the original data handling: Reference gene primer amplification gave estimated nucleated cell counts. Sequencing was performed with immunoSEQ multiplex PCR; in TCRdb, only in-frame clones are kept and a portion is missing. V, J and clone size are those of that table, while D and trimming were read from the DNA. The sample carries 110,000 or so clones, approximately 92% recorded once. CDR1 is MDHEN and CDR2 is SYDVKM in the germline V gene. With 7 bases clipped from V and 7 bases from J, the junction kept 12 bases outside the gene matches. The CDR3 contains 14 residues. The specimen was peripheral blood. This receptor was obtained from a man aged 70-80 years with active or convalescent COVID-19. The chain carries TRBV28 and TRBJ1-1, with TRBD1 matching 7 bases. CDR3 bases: TGTGCCAGCACCCTCCCAAGGGGGCAGGGTGAAGCTTTCTTT. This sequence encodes CASTLPRGQGEAFF.